This T cell receptor beta chain was identified in a study of graft-versus-host responses after intestinal transplantation. The CDR3 runs 16 residues. The germline gives CDR1 SGHTA, CDR2 FQGNSA. V lost 1 base to trimming and J lost 7 bases; unmatched junction nucleotides: 7. Only in-frame clones appear in the TCRdb table, and some are missing; sequencing was by immunoSEQ multiplex PCR. The sample has around 25,000 clones, almost 40% seen once. The material was alloreactive CD4+ T cells from a mixed lymphocyte reaction culture, obtained before intestinal transplant. The subset: CFSE-low proliferating T cells sorted from roughly six-day pre-transplant mixed lymphocyte reaction (GvH or HvG direction). The sequence was collected from a human patient who received an intestinal transplant. The chain has TRBV7-2 and TRBJ1-5; 10 bases map to TRBD1. CDR3 DNA: TGTGCCAGCAGCTTAGTCGGGACAGGGGCTACCCAGCCCCAGCATTTT. Residues: CASSLVGTGATQPQHF.